The 24 T cell receptor beta chains below were found in one sample sequenced in a study of T cell responses to AZD1222 COVID-19 vaccine. Assay used: immunoSEQ multiplex PCR; TCRdb lists only in-frame clones, some missing. Seen here are about 86,000 clones, roughly 87% observed once, and the top ten hold roughly 5.2%. This specimen was peripheral blood, taken on day 0 of AZD1222 vaccination. Every receptor here comes from an adult in good health.

The V gene is TRBV25-1, the J gene TRBJ1-2, with 7 positions matching TRBD1. Germline V lookup: CDR1 MGHDK, CDR2 SYGVNS. After removal of 4 bases from V and 6 bases from J, the junction contained 8 bases not matched to a gene. The CDR3 consists of 14 residues. Written as DNA, the CDR3 is TGTGCCAGCAGTGTATCCAGGGGGAACCATGGCTACACCTTC. Translation gives CASSVSRGNHGYTF.

The chain recombines TRBV5-4 with TRBJ2-7, with TRBD2 as a possible D gene (5 bases). Germline CDR1 is SGHNT and CDR2 is YYREEE (reference sequence). Trimming stripped 2 bases from V and 2 bases from J, with 11 bases between. The CDR3 contains 14 residues. CDR3 residues: CASSFGGRAYEQYF. CDR3 coding DNA: TGTGCCAGCAGCTTTGGTGGGAGAGCCTACGAGCAGTACTTC. The full variable domain, its missing parts supplied by reference TRBV5-4 and TRBJ2-7, is ETGVTQSPTHLIKTRGQQVTLRCSSQSGHNTVSWYQQALGQGPQFIFQYYREEENGRGNFPPRFSGLQFPNYSSELNVNALELDDSALYLCASSFGGRAYEQYFGPGTRLTVT.

The genes are TRBV27 and TRBJ2-7; the D is unclear. Germline V CDR1 and CDR2: MNHEY, SMNVEV (reference sequence). Trimming took 5 bases from V and 2 from J, leaving 13 bases between them. There are 14 residues in the CDR3. CDR3 sequence reads: CASSRPGGPYEQYF. The CDR3 DNA is TGTGCCAGCAGTCGTCCGGGCGGTCCCTACGAGCAGTACTTC.

This clone was found once. The chain couples TRBV4-1 to TRBJ2-3, with TRBD1 matching 7 bases. This CDR3 contains 15 residues. V lost 3 bases, J lost 2 bases, and 5 bases stayed unmatched. The germline V gene has CDR1 MGHRA and CDR2 YSYEKL. CDR3 sequence (DNA): TGCGCCAGCAGCCAGGTCGGGACAGTCACAGATACGCAGTATTTT. As protein: CASSQVGTVTDTQYF.

V usage is TRBV5-8 and J usage is TRBJ2-7; 7 bases fit TRBD1. The V segment lost 4 bases and the J segment 1 base; nucleotides outside the gene matches: 8. This CDR3 region has 15 residues. Germline V gene lookup returns CDR1 SGHTS and CDR2 YDEGEE. The CDR3 is CASSPDRRGSYEQYF. The CDR3 DNA is TGTGCCAGCAGCCCGGACAGGCGCGGGTCCTACGAGCAGTACTTC.

V is TRBV28 and J is TRBJ2-3; TRBD2 agrees at 11 bases. This CDR3 spans 14 amino acids. The V gene end was trimmed by 9 bases and the J gene end by 6 bases; junction bases not matched to a gene: 8. The germline CDR1 and CDR2 sequences are MDHEN and SYDVKM. CDR3 protein: CASRLAGKADTQYF. CDR3 bases: TGTGCCAGTCGACTAGCGGGAAAGGCGGATACGCAGTATTTT.

The CDR3 region has the DNA TGTGCCAGCAGTTCTCTGGGGCAGCCCACAGATACGCAGTATTTT. It translates to CASSSLGQPTDTQYF. V is TRBV27 and J is TRBJ2-3; TRBD1 might be the D (5 bases). The CDR3 totals 15 residues. With 4 bases removed from V and 2 bases from J, the gap between germline ends came to 13 bases. CDR1 MNHEY and CDR2 SMNVEV come from the germline V gene (reference sequence).

The chain uses TRBV11-2 and TRBJ1-1; D unclear. This CDR3 comprises 12 residues. V lost 3 bases and J 1 base, leaving 3 bases between the germline ends. Germline loops: CDR1 SGHAT, CDR2 FQNNGV. The CDR3 region has the DNA TGTGCCAGCAGCTTTGGGAACACTGAAGCTTTCTTT. It specifies CASSFGNTEAFF.

The rearrangement uses TRBV12-3 or TRBV12-4 and TRBJ2-3; possibly TRBD1 for D (5 bases). The CDR3 is made up of 13 amino acids. Between the trimmed V and J ends, which lost 8 bases and 2 bases, there was a span of 11 bases. The CDR3 sequence is CASRIRDTDTQYF. CDR3 nucleotides: TGTGCCAGCCGTATCAGGGACACAGATACGCAGTATTTT.

The chain is built from TRBV9 and TRBJ2-7; D may be TRBD1 (5 bases). The CDR3 length is 15 residues. Germline lookup yields CDR1 SGDLS and CDR2 YYNGEE. V lost 0 bases to trimming and J lost 6 bases, with 16 bases between them. CDR3 sequence reads: CASSVEGLAQAEQYF. CDR3 coding DNA: TGTGCCAGCAGCGTAGAGGGGCTTGCGCAGGCCGAGCAGTACTTC.

The chain has TRBV19 and TRBJ1-5; D remains unclear. Trimming stripped 3 bases from V and 9 bases from J, with 9 bases between. Germline CDR1 and CDR2: LNHDA and SQIVND (reference sequence). There are 12 residues in the CDR3. The CDR3 is CASSILGLPQHF. CDR3 in DNA: TGTGCCAGTAGTATTCTCGGTTTGCCCCAGCATTTT.

The chain joins TRBV6-6 to TRBJ1-2, with 10 nucleotides matching TRBD1. Germline V gives CDR1 MNHNY, CDR2 SVGAGI (reference sequence). The trim removed 5 bases at V and 4 bases at J, leaving 7 bases unmatched. This CDR3 is 15 amino acids long. CDR3 nucleotide sequence: TGTGCCAGCAGTATTGGACAGGGGGGAGTCTATGGCTACACCTTC. It encodes CASSIGQGGVYGYTF.

In DNA, the CDR3 is TGCGCCAGCATGGTAAGCGGGACAGTAGGCAGTTATGGTGGCTACACCTTC. Its protein product is CASMVSGTVGSYGGYTF. The V gene is TRBV10-1, the J gene TRBJ1-2; 7 bases align to TRBD1. This CDR3 contains 17 residues. CDR1 and CDR2 from the germline V gene are WNHNN and SYGVQD (reference sequence). The V gene end was trimmed by 7 bases and the J gene end by 7 bases; junction bases not matched to a gene: 21.

This chain joins TRBV7-7 and TRBJ2-5; 12 positions match TRBD2. Unmatched junction bases numbered 7, after V lost 5 bases and J lost 6 bases. In germline, CDR1 is SSHAT, CDR2 FNYEAQ (reference sequence). This CDR3 contains 15 residues. In DNA, the CDR3 is TGTGCCAGCAGCCCAGGACTAGCGGGAATGCAGACCCAGTACTTC. Its translation: CASSPGLAGMQTQYF.

With regard to this clone: The sample carries other DNA sequences with the same CDR3. The CDR3 reads CAISATDYEQYF. CDR3 bases: TGTGCCATCAGTGCCACAGACTACGAGCAGTACTTC. The chain is built from TRBV10-3 and TRBJ2-7; D remains unclear. This CDR3 has 12 residues. Germline-derived CDR1 and CDR2 are ENHRY and SYGVKD. Trimming removed 4 bases at V and 3 bases at J, with 7 bases between.

This clone came up once. The rearrangement links TRBV29-1 to TRBJ2-5; either TRBD1 or TRBD2 may fit D (5 bases each). V was clipped by 6 bases and J by 2 bases, with 16 bases between them. This CDR3 comprises 14 residues. The germline V gene has CDR1 SQVTM and CDR2 ANQGSEA. CDR3 bases: TGCAGCGTACCCCGACAGACTACGCAAGAGACCCAGTACTTC. This encodes CSVPRQTTQETQYF.

The chain joins TRBV28 to TRBJ2-1; 12 bases line up with TRBD2. The CDR3 has 15 amino acids. After removal of 5 bases from V and 3 bases from J, the junction contained 2 bases not matched to a gene. Germline assignment: CDR1 MDHEN and CDR2 SYDVKM. The CDR3 DNA sequence: TGTGCCAGCAGTCTAGCGGGAGGGCTCTACAATGAGCAGTTCTTC. This sequence encodes CASSLAGGLYNEQFF.

The chain links TRBV28 to TRBJ2-7, with TRBD2 matching over 8 bases. The CDR3 length is 14 residues. Trimming took 7 bases from V and 3 from J; bases not matched to a gene: 8. Per the germline V gene, CDR1 is MDHEN and CDR2 is SYDVKM. Here the CDR3 reads CASTLGSGSYEQYF. The CDR3 DNA is TGTGCCAGCACCCTGGGCAGCGGGAGCTACGAGCAGTACTTC.

This rearrangement joins TRBV14 to TRBJ1-2; TRBD1 matches 7 bases. The CDR3 consists of 16 residues. The trim removed 3 bases at V and 4 bases at J, leaving 11 bases unmatched. Germline CDR1 and CDR2: SGHDN and FVKESK. CDR3 sequence reads: CASSHSYTGEPYGYTF. CDR3 nucleotide sequence: TGTGCCAGCAGCCATTCGTACACAGGGGAACCCTATGGCTACACCTTC.

The rearrangement joins TRBV5-1 to TRBJ2-7; 9 bases are a match to TRBD1. The V gene end was trimmed by 5 bases and the J gene end by 3 bases; junction bases not matched to a gene: 9. The CDR3 contains 15 residues. CDR1 and CDR2 from the germline V gene are SGHRS and YFSETQ. The CDR3 coding sequence is TGCGCCAGCAGTGGTGGGACAGGGTCTCGCTACGAGCAGTACTTC. Amino acids: CASSGGTGSRYEQYF. Supplemented by reference TRBV5-1 and TRBJ2-7, the full variable domain reads KAGVTQTPRYLIKTRGQQVTLSCSPISGHRSVSWYQQTPGQGLQFLFEYFSETQRNKGNFPGRFSGRQFSNSRSEMNVSTLELGDSALYLCASSGGTGSRYEQYFGPGTRLTVT.

This clone was seen a handful of times. V is TRBV28 and J is TRBJ1-2; no clear D. In germline, CDR1 is MDHEN, CDR2 SYDVKM. The V and J ends lost 6 bases and 6 bases respectively, with 14 bases between them. CDR3 size: 13 residues. The CDR3 reads CASSTTSEDGYTF. DNA for the CDR3: TGTGCCAGCAGCACTACTTCAGAGGATGGCTACACCTTC.

The chain links TRBV28 to TRBJ2-7; D uncertain. V was cut by 5 bases and J by 1 base, with 9 bases left in between. The germline CDR1 and CDR2 sequences are MDHEN and SYDVKM. CDR3 size: 13 residues. This CDR3 reads CASSLVPSYEQYF. The CDR3 nucleotides read TGTGCCAGCAGTCTCGTCCCTTCCTACGAGCAGTACTTC.

The chain has TRBV11-3 and TRBJ2-1; no clear D. The V end lost 5 bases, the J end lost 8 bases, and 16 bases lay between the germline ends. The germline CDR1 and CDR2 sequences are SGHNT and YENEEA. CDR3 length equals 14 residues. The CDR3 loop reads CASSPRVGLDEQFF. In nucleotides, the CDR3 is TGTGCCAGCAGCCCGCGAGTGGGGTTGGATGAGCAGTTCTTC.

This chain links TRBV5-4 with TRBJ1-2; no clear D gene. Per germline, CDR1 SGHNT and CDR2 YYREEE (reference sequence). The CDR3 is made up of 13 amino acids. Trimming stripped 0 bases from V and 11 bases from J, with 14 bases between. CDR3 DNA sequence: TGTGCCAGCAGCTTGGGATCGCCTATTGGATACACCTTC. It is translated as CASSLGSPIGYTF.